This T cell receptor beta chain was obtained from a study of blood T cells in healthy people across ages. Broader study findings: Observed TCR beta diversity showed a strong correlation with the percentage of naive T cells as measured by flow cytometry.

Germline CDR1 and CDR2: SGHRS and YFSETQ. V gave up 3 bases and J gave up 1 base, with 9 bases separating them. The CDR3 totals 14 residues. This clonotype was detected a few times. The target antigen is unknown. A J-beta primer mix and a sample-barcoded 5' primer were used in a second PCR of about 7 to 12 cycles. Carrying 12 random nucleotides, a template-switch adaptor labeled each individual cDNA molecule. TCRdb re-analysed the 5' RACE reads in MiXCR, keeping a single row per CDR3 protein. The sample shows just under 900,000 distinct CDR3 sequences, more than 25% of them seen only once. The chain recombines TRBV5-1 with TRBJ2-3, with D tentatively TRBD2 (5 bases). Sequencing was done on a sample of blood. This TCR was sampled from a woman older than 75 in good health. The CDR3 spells CASSSDGGTDTQYF. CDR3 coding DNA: TGCGCCAGCAGCTCGGACGGGGGCACAGATACGCAGTATTTT.